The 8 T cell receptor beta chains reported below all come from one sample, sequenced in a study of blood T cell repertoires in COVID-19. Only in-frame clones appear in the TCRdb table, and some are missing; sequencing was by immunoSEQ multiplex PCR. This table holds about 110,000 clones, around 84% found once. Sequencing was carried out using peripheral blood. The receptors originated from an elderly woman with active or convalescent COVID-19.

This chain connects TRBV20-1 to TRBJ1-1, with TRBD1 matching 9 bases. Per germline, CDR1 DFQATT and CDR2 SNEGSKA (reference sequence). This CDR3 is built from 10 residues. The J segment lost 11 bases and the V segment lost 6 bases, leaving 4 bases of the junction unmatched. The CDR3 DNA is TGCAGTGCGGGACAGGGAGGCGCTTTCTTT. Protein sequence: CSAGQGGAFF.

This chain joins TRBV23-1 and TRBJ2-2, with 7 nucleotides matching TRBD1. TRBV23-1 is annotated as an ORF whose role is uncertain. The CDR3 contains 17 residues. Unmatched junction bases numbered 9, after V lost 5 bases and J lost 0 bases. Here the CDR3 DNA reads TGCGCCAGCAGTGCACAGGGGTGTACGACGAACACCGGGGAGCTGTTTTTT. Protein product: CASSAQGCTTNTGELFF.

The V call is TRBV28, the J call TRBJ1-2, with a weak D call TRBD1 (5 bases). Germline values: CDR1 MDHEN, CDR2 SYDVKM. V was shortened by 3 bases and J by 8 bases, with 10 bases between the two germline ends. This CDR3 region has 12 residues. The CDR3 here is CASSFQGVGYTF. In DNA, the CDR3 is TGTGCCAGCAGTTTTCAGGGTGTCGGCTACACCTTC.

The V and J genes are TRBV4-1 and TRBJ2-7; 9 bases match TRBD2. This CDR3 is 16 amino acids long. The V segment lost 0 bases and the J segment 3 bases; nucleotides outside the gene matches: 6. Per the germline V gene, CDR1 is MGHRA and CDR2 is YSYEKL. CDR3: CASSQERTSEIYEQYF. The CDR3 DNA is TGCGCCAGCAGCCAAGAGCGGACTAGCGAGATCTACGAGCAGTACTTC.

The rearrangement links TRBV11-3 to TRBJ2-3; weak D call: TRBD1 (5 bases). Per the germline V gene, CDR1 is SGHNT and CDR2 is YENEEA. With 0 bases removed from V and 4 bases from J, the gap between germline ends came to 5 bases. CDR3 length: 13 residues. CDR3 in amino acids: CASSLDRADTQYF. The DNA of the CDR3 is TGTGCCAGCAGCTTAGACAGGGCAGATACGCAGTATTTT. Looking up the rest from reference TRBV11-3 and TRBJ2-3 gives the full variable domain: EAGVVQSPRYKIIEKKQPVAFWCNPISGHNTLYWYLQNLGQGPELLIRYENEEAVDDSQLPKDRFSAERLKGVDSTLKIQPAELGDSAVYLCASSLDRADTQYFGPGTRLTVL.

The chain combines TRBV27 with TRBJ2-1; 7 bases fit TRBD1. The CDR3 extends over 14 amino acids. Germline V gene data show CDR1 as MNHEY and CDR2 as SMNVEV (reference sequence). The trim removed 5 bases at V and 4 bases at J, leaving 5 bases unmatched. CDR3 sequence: CASSVQGKYNEQFF. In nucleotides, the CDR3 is TGTGCCAGCAGTGTACAGGGGAAATACAATGAGCAGTTCTTC.

The CDR3 spells CASSFLASGDTGELFF. The CDR3 DNA follows: TGCGCCAGCAGCTTCTTAGCGTCCGGGGACACCGGGGAGCTGTTTTTT. This chain connects TRBV5-1 to TRBJ2-2, with D perhaps TRBD2 (5 bases). Germline loops: CDR1 SGHRS, CDR2 YFSETQ. V was trimmed by 2 bases and J by 3 bases, leaving 14 bases between them. CDR3 length: 16 residues.

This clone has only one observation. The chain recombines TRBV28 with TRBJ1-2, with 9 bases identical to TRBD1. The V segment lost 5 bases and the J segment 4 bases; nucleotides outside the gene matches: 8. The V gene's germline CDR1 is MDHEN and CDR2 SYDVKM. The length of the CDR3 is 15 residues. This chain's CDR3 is CASSNPPGQGYGYTF. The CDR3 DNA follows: TGTGCCAGCAGTAACCCCCCGGGACAGGGCTATGGCTACACCTTC.